A single sample is the source of the 8 T cell receptor beta chains below, sequenced in a study of blood T cells in healthy people across ages. Sample-barcoded 5' priming and a J-beta primer mix drove a second PCR of roughly 6 to 12 cycles. TCRdb fed the 5' RACE reads into MiXCR, producing one record per CDR3 protein. The table lists fewer than 600,000 distinct CDR3 sequences, about 25% of them singletons, with over 3.5% in the top ten. This sample also appeared in a second study, on T cells of mothers and their children.

The sample consisted of blood. The receptors were sampled from a boy between 2 and 10 years old in good health.

This clonotype showed up just a few times. The V call is TRBV7-2, the J call TRBJ2-5; possibly TRBD1 or TRBD2 for D (6 bases each). V lost 4 bases to trimming and J lost 4 bases, with 7 bases between them. CDR3 length: 12 residues. CDR1 is SGHTA and CDR2 is FQGNSA in the germline V gene. The CDR3 region is CASSWGAETQYF. The CDR3 DNA follows: TGTGCCAGCAGCTGGGGGGCAGAGACCCAGTACTTC. The full variable domain, its missing parts supplied by reference TRBV7-2 and TRBJ2-5, is GAGVSQSPSNKVTEKGKDVELRCDPISGHTALYWYRQSLGQGLEFLIYFQGNSAPDKSGLPSDRFSAERTGGSVSTLTIQRTQQEDSAVYLCASSWGAETQYFGPGTRLLVL.

The rearrangement uses TRBV10-3 and TRBJ1-3; 8 positions agree with TRBD1. V trimming: 10 bases; J trimming: 0 bases; junction bases outside the gene matches: 8. CDR3 size: 15 residues. Looked up from germline, CDR1 is ENHRY and CDR2 is SYGVKD. This CDR3 reads CATGTGPLSGNTIYF. In DNA, the CDR3 is TGTGCCACCGGGACAGGCCCTCTCTCTGGAAACACCATATATTTT.

This chain connects TRBV30 to TRBJ2-7, with 8 bases that match TRBD2. Germline V gene lookup returns CDR1 GTSNPN and CDR2 SVGIG (reference sequence). The CDR3 extends over 14 amino acids. Trimming removed 6 bases from V and 5 bases from J; junction bases left unmatched: 12. The CDR3 region is CACPPAGEFHEQYF. Written as DNA, the CDR3 is TGTGCCTGTCCCCCAGCGGGAGAGTTCCACGAGCAGTACTTC.

The chain employs TRBV5-4 and TRBJ2-1; 11 bases map to TRBD2. Germline assignment: CDR1 SGHNT and CDR2 YYREEE (reference sequence). The CDR3 is 17 amino acids. The V and J ends lost 3 bases and 3 bases, in that order; junction bases with no gene match: 8. The CDR3 nucleotides are TGTGCCAGCAGCTCGGGACTAGCGGCATTCCTCTACAATGAGCAGTTCTTC. Encoded protein: CASSSGLAAFLYNEQFF.

The count of this clonotype is one. This rearrangement joins TRBV5-1 to TRBJ1-1; D remains ambiguous. Trimming stripped 2 bases from V and 6 bases from J, with 14 bases between. This CDR3 spans 14 amino acids. In germline, CDR1 is SGHRS, CDR2 YFSETQ. In DNA, the CDR3 is TGCGCCAGCAGCTTCTCGGGCCAAGGGCCTGAAGCTTTCTTT. This sequence encodes CASSFSGQGPEAFF.

In its sample, this clonotype was seen a few times. Here the CDR3 reads CASSLADSTGYEQYF. CDR3 nucleotide sequence: TGTGCCAGCAGCTTAGCCGATTCGACAGGGTACGAGCAGTACTTC. The chain uses TRBV7-6 and TRBJ2-7; 7 nucleotides match TRBD1. This CDR3 spans 15 amino acids. Looked up from germline, CDR1 is SGHVS and CDR2 is FNYEAQ. With 0 bases clipped from V and 4 bases from J, the junction kept 6 bases outside the gene matches.

This clonotype appeared a few times. The chain employs TRBV11-2 and TRBJ2-3; TRBD2 aligns across 7 bases. The CDR3 has 14 amino acids. The ends lost 7 bases at V and 2 bases at J; junction bases unmatched: 6. Germline CDR1 reads SGHAT; CDR2 reads FQNNGV. The CDR3 nucleotides read TGTGCCAGCACCGGGCGGGGGTACACAGATACGCAGTATTTT. Translation gives CASTGRGYTDTQYF.

This clonotype was detected a few times. The chain joins TRBV21-1 to TRBJ2-1; the DNA was not compared with TRBD2, the D call given in the table. TRBV21-1 is a pseudogene locus. The CDR3 covers 16 residues. The CDR3 DNA reads as TGTGCCAGCAGCAAAGCCCTAGCGGGGTTGAACAATGAGCAGTTCTTC. This encodes CASSKALAGLNNEQFF.